A single sample is the source of the 23 T cell receptor beta chains below, sequenced in a study of patients and donors after allogeneic stem cell transplantation (dated by TCRdb to 2020 to 2021). Library preparation employed RT-PCR. TCRdb shows the sequencer as NextSeq 550. TCRdb reworked the public reads: Q25 trimming with fastp, MiXCR clone assembly, productive beta chains retained. Records with the same CDR3 protein are collapsed into one entry carrying the most frequent genes and DNA. The sample data list about 960,000 distinct CDR3 sequences, and approximately 19% of these were observed just once. 5.5% to 6.5% of the sample goes to the ten largest clones. Sequenced input: blood, either unsorted or a sorted T cell fraction (not recorded which). Receptors were obtained from a human donor who was either an allogeneic HSCT recipient or a stem cell or donor lymphocyte infusion donor (not recorded which). It is not recorded whose cells these are; they may come from a transplant donor.

This rearrangement joins TRBV15 to TRBJ2-2, with TRBD1 matching 8 bases. This CDR3 spans 14 amino acids. The J segment lost 9 bases and the V segment lost 4 bases, leaving 7 bases of the junction unmatched. The germline gives CDR1 LNHNV, CDR2 YYDKDF (reference sequence). The CDR3 bases are TGTGCCACCAGCAAACGACAGGGGAGCTGGGAGCTGTTTTTT. Its translation is CATSKRQGSWELFF.

The V call is TRBV10-3, the J call TRBJ2-2; either TRBD1 or TRBD2 may supply D (5 bases each). The CDR3 is 14 residues long. The V and J ends lost 10 bases and 3 bases respectively, with 15 bases between them. The germline V gene encodes CDR1 ENHRY and CDR2 SYGVKD. CDR3 DNA: TGTGCCACCACCGGGGCCCAATACACCGGGGAGCTGTTTTTT. This sequence encodes CATTGAQYTGELFF.

There are a few counts of this clonotype. The CDR3 DNA follows: TGTGCCACCAGCAGAGGCCGGGAAAATAATTCACCCCTCCACTTT. Encoded protein: CATSRGRENNSPLHF. The chain carries TRBV15 and TRBJ1-6; D call uncertain. Trimming pared 1 base from V and 5 bases from J, leaving 9 bases between. The CDR3 loop spans 15 amino acids. CDR1 and CDR2 (germline): LNHNV, YYDKDF (reference sequence).

The V and J genes are TRBV12-3 or TRBV12-4 and TRBJ1-5, with TRBD1 identical over 8 bases. The CDR3 consists of 17 residues. After removal of 2 bases from V and 1 base from J, the junction contained 7 bases not matched to a gene. CDR3 protein: CASSLPGQGDSNQPQHF. The CDR3 DNA reads as TGTGCCAGCAGTTTACCTGGACAGGGCGACAGCAATCAGCCCCAGCATTTT.

There are a few counts of this clonotype. The J gene is TRBJ2-7, the V gene TRBV2, with TRBD2 identical over 12 bases. Looked up from germline, CDR1 is SNHLY and CDR2 is FYNNEI. The CDR3 loop spans 16 amino acids. Germline trimming cut 6 bases from V and 1 base from J; bases unmatched to any gene: 7. In DNA form, the CDR3 reads TGTGCCAGCAGGGGTGGGACTAGCGGGCCTTCCTACGAGCAGTACTTC. Protein sequence: CASRGGTSGPSYEQYF.

This rearrangement joins TRBV7-2 to TRBJ1-4; the D gene is possibly TRBD1 (5 bases). Germline V gene sequence: CDR1 SGHTA, CDR2 FQGNSA. The V end lost 2 bases, the J end lost 3 bases, and 13 bases lay between the germline ends. CDR3 size: 16 residues. The CDR3 region is CASSLNRPAANEKLFF. The DNA for the CDR3 is TGTGCCAGCAGCTTAAACAGGCCTGCGGCTAATGAAAAACTGTTTTTT.

The genes are TRBV11-2 and TRBJ2-3; TRBD2 matches 9 bases. J lost 0 bases, V lost 3 bases, and 13 bases had no gene match. From germline, CDR1 is SGHAT and CDR2 FQNNGV. This CDR3 comprises 19 residues. This chain's CDR3 is CASSFTLAGASPSTDTQYF. CDR3 nucleotide sequence: TGTGCCAGCAGCTTTACTTTAGCGGGGGCATCCCCTAGCACAGATACGCAGTATTTT.

The J gene is TRBJ1-5, the V gene TRBV4-3; no clear D gene. The germline V gene has CDR1 LGHNA and CDR2 YSLEER. The V gene lost 0 bases and the J gene lost 6 bases, with 6 bases spanning the gap. This CDR3 has 13 amino acids. The CDR3 bases are TGCGCCAGCAGCCAAGACATGGGTCAGCCCCAGCATTTT. Amino acid sequence: CASSQDMGQPQHF.

This clonotype was seen more than once but under ten times. The rearrangement joins TRBV7-8 to TRBJ1-1; no firm D call. This CDR3 comprises 15 residues. V gave up 0 bases and J gave up 1 base, with 9 bases separating them. Germline assignment: CDR1 SGHVS and CDR2 FQNEAQ. This chain's CDR3 is CASSLASQQNTEAFF. The CDR3 DNA reads TGTGCCAGCAGCTTAGCGTCCCAGCAGAACACTGAAGCTTTCTTT. The variable domain in full, with the rest retrieved from reference TRBV7-8 and TRBJ1-1, is GAGVSQSPRYKVAKRGQDVALRCDPISGHVSLFWYQQALGQGPEFLTYFQNEAQLDKSGLPSDRFFAERPEGSVSTLKIQRTQQEDSAVYLCASSLASQQNTEAFFGQGTRLTVV.

This clonotype was recorded at least ten times. In DNA, the CDR3 is TGCGCCAGCAGCCAGGTTACGGGACGGCCGAACACTGAAGCTTTCTTT. Residues: CASSQVTGRPNTEAFF. The chain links TRBV4-3 to TRBJ1-1; tentatively, D is TRBD1 (5 bases). There are 16 residues in the CDR3. The V end lost 3 bases, the J end lost 1 base, and 15 bases lay between the germline ends. Germline-derived CDR1 and CDR2 are LGHNA and YSLEER.

The chain has TRBV6-5 and TRBJ1-2; D perhaps matches TRBD1 (5 bases). Germline V gives CDR1 MNHEY, CDR2 SVGAGI. The CDR3 totals 16 residues. V shed 0 bases and J shed 0 bases, with 11 bases lying between them. The CDR3 here is CASSYSKRGANYGYTF. DNA for the CDR3: TGTGCCAGCAGTTACTCGAAGAGGGGAGCTAACTATGGCTACACCTTC.

This clonotype was counted many times. CDR3 DNA: TGCAGCGTAGAGGGGGACAGAAGGAGCAGAAAACTGTTTTTT. Residues: CSVEGDRRSRKLFF. The V call is TRBV29-1, the J call TRBJ1-4; 7 nucleotides agree with TRBD1. The CDR3 is 14 amino acids. The germline gives CDR1 SQVTM, CDR2 ANQGSEA. Unmatched junction bases numbered 14, after V lost 6 bases and J lost 10 bases.

This clonotype was seen a handful of times. The J gene is TRBJ2-3, the V gene TRBV6-1; 11 nucleotides match TRBD2. V shed 6 bases, J shed 6 bases, and the junction held 8 bases outside the gene matches. The length of the CDR3 is 15 residues. CDR1 MNHNS and CDR2 SASEGT come from the germline V gene. CDR3: CASSSTSGGQDTQYF. The CDR3 nucleotides read TGTGCCAGCAGCTCAACTAGCGGGGGCCAGGATACGCAGTATTTT.

The sample holds a few counts of this clonotype. The chain is built from TRBV4-1 and TRBJ2-5; D is possibly TRBD1 or TRBD2 (6 bases each). Between the trimmed V and J ends, which lost 4 bases and 1 base, there was a span of 13 bases. This CDR3 region has 15 residues. In germline, CDR1 is MGHRA, CDR2 YSYEKL. The CDR3 region is CASSPKKGGQETQYF. DNA of the CDR3: TGCGCCAGCAGCCCTAAAAAGGGGGGCCAAGAGACCCAGTACTTC.

The chain is built from TRBV9 and TRBJ1-2; TRBD1 matches at 10 bases. The germline V gene has CDR1 SGDLS and CDR2 YYNGEE. The V gene end was trimmed by 4 bases and the J gene end by 4 bases; junction bases not matched to a gene: 10. The CDR3 consists of 16 residues. The CDR3 sequence: CASSPGQGQGSYGYTF. The CDR3 DNA is TGTGCCAGCAGCCCGGGTCAGGGACAGGGGTCCTATGGCTACACCTTC. Using reference TRBV9 and TRBJ1-2 for the parts outside the CDR3, the full variable domain is DSGVTQTPKHLITATGQRVTLRCSPRSGDLSVYWYQQSLDQGLQFLIQYYNGEERAKGNILERFSAQQFPDLHSELNLSSLELGDSALYFCASSPGQGQGSYGYTFGSGTRLTVV.

V usage is TRBV5-1 and J usage is TRBJ1-3, with TRBD1 as a possible D gene (5 bases). The CDR3 is made up of 15 amino acids. Trimming removed 0 bases at V and 2 bases at J, with 9 bases between. Germline V lookup: CDR1 SGHRS, CDR2 YFSETQ. CDR3 coding DNA: TGCGCCAGCAGCTTGGCCGGGGGGGCTGGAAACACCATATATTTT. Translation: CASSLAGGAGNTIYF. Combining the CDR3 with reference TRBV5-1 and TRBJ1-3 gives the whole variable domain KAGVTQTPRYLIKTRGQQVTLSCSPISGHRSVSWYQQTPGQGLQFLFEYFSETQRNKGNFPGRFSGRQFSNSRSEMNVSTLELGDSALYLCASSLAGGAGNTIYFGEGSWLTVV.

There are many counts of this clonotype. V usage is TRBV12-3 or TRBV12-4 and J usage is TRBJ2-3; D is perhaps TRBD1 (6 bases). V shed 1 base and J shed 2 bases, with 10 bases lying between them. The CDR3 contains 15 residues. In DNA, the CDR3 is TGTGCCAGCAGTTTAGGGGCAGGGGTCACAGATACGCAGTATTTT. It translates to CASSLGAGVTDTQYF.

This clonotype has at least ten counts. The rearrangement joins TRBV27 to TRBJ2-7, with TRBD2 matching 12 bases. J gave up 1 base and V 4 bases, and 2 bases lay outside the gene matches. Per the germline V gene, CDR1 is MNHEY and CDR2 is SMNVEV (reference sequence). The CDR3 sequence is 15 residues long. The CDR3 reads CASSSLAGGSYEQYF. CDR3 DNA sequence: TGTGCCAGCAGTTCACTAGCGGGAGGATCCTACGAGCAGTACTTC.

This clonotype has more than one count but fewer than ten. The chain has TRBV3-1 and TRBJ2-5; 7 bases agree with TRBD2. Germline V gene lookup returns CDR1 LGHDT and CDR2 YNNKEL (reference sequence). The V segment lost 0 bases and the J segment 1 base; nucleotides outside the gene matches: 8. The CDR3 is 17 amino acids. CDR3 DNA: TGTGCCAGCAGCCAAGAGAGGACTAGTGGCCTCCAAGAGACCCAGTACTTC. Translated, it gives CASSQERTSGLQETQYF.

The chain has TRBV12-3 or TRBV12-4 and TRBJ2-1; the D gene is possibly TRBD2 (6 bases). CDR3 length equals 15 residues. Trimming removed 5 bases from V and 1 base from J, with 12 bases in between. CDR3 coding DNA: TGTGCCAGCAGTGATGCTAGCGCTTCCTACAATGAGCAGTTCTTC. Translating gives CASSDASASYNEQFF.

The chain employs TRBV7-9 and TRBJ2-5; 7 nucleotides align to TRBD2. The CDR3 is 16 residues long. The germline V gene encodes CDR1 SEHNR and CDR2 FQNEAQ (reference sequence). Unmatched junction bases numbered 10, after V lost 2 bases and J lost 4 bases. CDR3 protein: CASSLTSDHGGETQYF. Written as DNA, the CDR3 is TGTGCCAGCAGCTTAACTAGCGACCACGGAGGAGAGACCCAGTACTTC. Filled out from reference TRBV7-9 and TRBJ2-5, the complete variable domain reads DTGVSQNPRHKITKRGQNVTFRCDPISEHNRLYWYRQTLGQGPEFLTYFQNEAQLEKSRLLSDRFSAERPKGSFSTLEIQRTEQGDSAMYLCASSLTSDHGGETQYFGPGTRLLVL.

V usage is TRBV20-1 and J usage is TRBJ2-7, with 11 bases matching TRBD2. With V trimmed by 0 bases and J by 0 bases, 10 bases remained unmatched. Germline CDR1 and CDR2: DFQATT and SNEGSKA (reference sequence). CDR3 length equals 18 residues. CDR3 residues: CSARDPRTSGGHSYEQYF. The DNA of the CDR3 is TGCAGTGCTAGAGATCCCCGCACTAGCGGGGGCCACTCCTACGAGCAGTACTTC.

The chain has TRBV7-9 and TRBJ2-4; D ambiguous. The CDR3 runs to 13 residues. Germline CDR1 reads SEHNR; CDR2 reads FQNEAQ (reference sequence). V was cut by 6 bases and J by 0 bases, with 6 bases left in between. The CDR3 here is CASRAGAKNIQYF. Written as DNA, the CDR3 is TGTGCCAGCAGAGCAGGAGCCAAAAACATTCAGTACTTC.